The present TCR beta chain was sequenced within a study of T cells in localized non-small cell lung cancer. Some clones are missing from TCRdb's copy, which holds only in-frame ones; the method was immunoSEQ multiplex PCR. The sample records some 28,000 clones, roughly 90% being singletons. Study results and caveats: Uninvolved adjacent lung had the highest recorded T cell clonality, with tumor below it. Those with higher blood T cell density had longer overall survival. Tumor samples were not multi-region, leaving intratumor heterogeneity unexcluded. Detection in adjacent lung was observed for a median about 50 of the top 100 tumor clones.

This clone is a singleton in its sample. The antigen is unknown. The CDR3 loop spans 17 amino acids. CDR1 and CDR2 (germline): LNHNV, YYDKDF (reference sequence). Trimming cost V 0 bases and J 4 bases; bases outside gene matches: 7. The sequence was collected from a male donor aged 60 or over with stage I lung adenocarcinoma. This chain links TRBV15 with TRBJ2-3; 10 bases fit TRBD2. Sequenced material: peripheral blood, taken before any cancer treatment. CDR3 DNA sequence: TGTGCCACCAGCAGAGACGGAGCGGGGGGGCCGTCAGATACGCAGTATTTT. It encodes CATSRDGAGGPSDTQYF.